These T cell receptor beta chains were read from a single sample in a study of CD8 T cells in ankylosing spondylitis. Each CDR3 protein is one row after TCRdb ran MiXCR on the 5' RACE reads. Of roughly 40,000 distinct CDR3 sequences in the sample, about 4.2% were seen once. Sequenced input: blood, either unsorted or a sorted T cell fraction (not recorded which). The origin of the receptors is a female donor with ankylosing spondylitis or in good health (not recorded which). Each CDR3 is given with its conserved first and last residue. Fields, in order: clone size, J gene, V gene, D gene, CDR3 DNA, CDR3 protein. A D gene is named only where the DNA matches it firmly. The size field reads how often the clone was seen (once, few, many) or a class if it is expanded.

>many|TRBJ2-1|TRBV9|.
TGTGCCAGCAGCGTGACAGACAATGAGCAGTTCTTC
CASSVTDNEQFF
>many|TRBJ2-1|TRBV9|.
TGTGCCAGCAGCGTAGCTACGGGTGCGCAGGGTGAGCAGTTCTTC
CASSVATGAQGEQFF
>few|TRBJ2-3|TRBV9|.
TGTGCCAGCAGCCCCCCGGGGAGTGGGGATACGCAGTATTTT
CASSPPGSGDTQYF
>many|TRBJ2-1|TRBV9|.
TGTGCCAGCAGCGCCGACTCGAACTCCTACAATGAGCAGTTCTTC
CASSADSNSYNEQFF
>many|TRBJ1-6|TRBV9|TRBD1
TGTGCCAGCAGCGGTACAGGGGGCGCGGTCGATTCACCCCTCCACTTT
CASSGTGGAVDSPLHF
>many|TRBJ2-7|TRBV9|.
TGTGCCAGCAGCCCCCCAGGGGGGGCCTACGAGCAGTACTTC
CASSPPGGAYEQYF
>many|TRBJ2-3|TRBV9|TRBD2
TGTGCCAGCACCAAGGGACTAGCGGGGCGCACAGATACGCAGTATTTT
CASTKGLAGRTDTQYF
>many|TRBJ2-5|TRBV9|.
TGTGCCAGCAGCGTAGGATCGGGGGCGGAGACCCAGTACTTC
CASSVGSGAETQYF
>many|TRBJ1-5|TRBV9|.
TGTGCCAGCAGCGTAGCTGCTAGTCAGCCCCAGCATTTT
CASSVAASQPQHF
>medium-sized|TRBJ1-2|TRBV9|TRBD1
TGTGCCAGCAGCGCTGGGACAGGCACATACTATGGCTACACCTTC
CASSAGTGTYYGYTF
>many|TRBJ2-1|TRBV9|TRBD1
TGTGCCAGCAGCGCTGACAGGGGTGCGAGCTCCTACAATGAGCAGTTCTTC
CASSADRGASSYNEQFF
>many|TRBJ1-2|TRBV9|.
TGTGCCAGCAGCCCCGGGACGGAAGGCTACACCTTC
CASSPGTEGYTF